This T cell receptor (beta chain) comes out of a study of T cell responses to AZD1222 COVID-19 vaccine. Only in-frame clones appear in the TCRdb table, and some are missing; sequencing was by immunoSEQ multiplex PCR. The sample consists of about 110,000 clones, around 92% of them appearing once. Study findings and constraints: Only 5 or 6 people who got AZD1222 tested seropositive at baseline. Vaccine-related CD4 TCRs covered spike, predominating at 160-218 and 743-854. With two AZD1222 doses given, Spike-specific TCR breadth and depth both rose.

Trimming cost V 3 bases and J 7 bases; bases outside gene matches: 6. Germline CDR1 reads MNHEY; CDR2 reads SMNVEV (reference sequence). The CDR3 totals 14 residues. In the case of this clone: The antigen remains undetermined.

The TCR comes from an adult in good health. The rearrangement uses TRBV27 and TRBJ1-2; 9 nucleotides match TRBD1. The sequencing used peripheral blood, collected on day 0 of AZD1222 vaccination. Here the CDR3 DNA reads TGTGCCAGCAGTTTCCGGGACAGGGCCGGTGGCTACACCTTC. Amino acid sequence: CASSFRDRAGGYTF.